This T cell receptor beta chain was retrieved from a study of CD8 T cells in ankylosing spondylitis. General study findings and limits: Clones tied to disease were said to be significantly enriched in matched ankylosing spondylitis synovial fluid. Clones linked to the disease showed a CD8+ phenotype. They occurred at relatively low frequencies in peripheral blood. Past research had described some motif variants in reactive arthritis synovial fluid and blood.

In its sample, this clonotype was seen a few times. What it binds is not known. MiXCR was run by TCRdb on the 5' RACE reads, yielding one entry per CDR3 protein. The sample includes about 160,000 distinct CDR3 sequences, around a tenth of them seen just once. Germline V gene sequence: CDR1 KGHSH, CDR2 LQKENI. Trimming removed 5 bases from V and 1 base from J; junction bases left unmatched: 10. The CDR3 sequence is 16 residues long. This chain joins TRBV18 and TRBJ2-7; 8 bases align to TRBD1. The source of this sequence is a female donor with ankylosing spondylitis or in good health (not recorded which). Sequencing was carried out using blood, either unsorted or a sorted T cell fraction (not recorded which). CDR3 sequence reads: CASSTPDRDDSYEQYF. In DNA form, the CDR3 reads TGTGCCAGCTCAACTCCGGACAGGGACGATTCCTACGAGCAGTACTTC.